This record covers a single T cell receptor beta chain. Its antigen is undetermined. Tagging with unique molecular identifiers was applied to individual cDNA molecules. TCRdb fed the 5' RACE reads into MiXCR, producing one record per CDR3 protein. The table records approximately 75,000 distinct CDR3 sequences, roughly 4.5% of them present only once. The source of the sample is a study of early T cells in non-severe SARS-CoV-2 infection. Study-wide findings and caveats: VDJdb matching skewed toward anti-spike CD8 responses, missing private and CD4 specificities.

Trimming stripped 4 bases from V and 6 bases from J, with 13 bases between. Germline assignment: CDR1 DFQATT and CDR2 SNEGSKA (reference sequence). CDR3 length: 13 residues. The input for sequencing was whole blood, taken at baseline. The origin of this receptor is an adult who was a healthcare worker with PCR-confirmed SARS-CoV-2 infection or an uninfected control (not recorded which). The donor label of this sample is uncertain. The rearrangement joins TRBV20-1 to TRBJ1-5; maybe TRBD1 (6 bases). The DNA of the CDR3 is TGCAGTGCTACCTCAGGGGAGGTTCAGCCCCAGCATTTT. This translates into CSATSGEVQPQHF.